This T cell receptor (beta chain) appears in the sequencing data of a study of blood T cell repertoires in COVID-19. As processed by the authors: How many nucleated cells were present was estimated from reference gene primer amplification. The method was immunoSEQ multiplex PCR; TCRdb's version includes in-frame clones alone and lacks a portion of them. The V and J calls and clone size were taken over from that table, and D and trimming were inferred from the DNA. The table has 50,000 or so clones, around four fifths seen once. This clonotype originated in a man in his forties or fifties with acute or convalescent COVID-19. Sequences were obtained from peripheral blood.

The CDR3 nucleotides read TGTGCCAGCGGGTTCAGGGGTGGCGAAAAACTGTTTTTT. Its translation: CASGFRGGEKLFF. The V gene is TRBV2, the J gene TRBJ1-4; possible D gene TRBD1, 6 bases. Germline-derived CDR1 and CDR2 are SNHLY and FYNNEI. V lost 8 bases, J lost 8 bases, and 15 bases lay in between. The CDR3 is 13 amino acids.